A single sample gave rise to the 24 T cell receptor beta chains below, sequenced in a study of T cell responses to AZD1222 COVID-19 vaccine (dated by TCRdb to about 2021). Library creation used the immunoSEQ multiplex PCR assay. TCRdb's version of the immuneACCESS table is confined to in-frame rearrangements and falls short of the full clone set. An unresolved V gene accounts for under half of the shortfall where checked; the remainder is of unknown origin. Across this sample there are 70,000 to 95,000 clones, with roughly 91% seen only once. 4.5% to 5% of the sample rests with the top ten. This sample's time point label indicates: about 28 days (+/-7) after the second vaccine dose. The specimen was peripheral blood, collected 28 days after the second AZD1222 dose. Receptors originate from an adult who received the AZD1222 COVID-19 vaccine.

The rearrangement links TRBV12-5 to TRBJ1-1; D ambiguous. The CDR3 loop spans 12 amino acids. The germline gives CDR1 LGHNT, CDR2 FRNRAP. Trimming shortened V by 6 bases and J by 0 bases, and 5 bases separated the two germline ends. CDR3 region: CASGLMNTEAFF. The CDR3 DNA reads TGTGCTAGTGGGCTAATGAACACTGAAGCTTTCTTT. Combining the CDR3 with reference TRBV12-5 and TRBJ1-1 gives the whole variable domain DARVTQTPRHKVTEMGQEVTMRCQPILGHNTVFWYRQTMMQGLELLAYFRNRAPLDDSGMPKDRFSAEMPDATLATLKIQPSEPRDSAVYFCASGLMNTEAFFGQGTRLTVV.

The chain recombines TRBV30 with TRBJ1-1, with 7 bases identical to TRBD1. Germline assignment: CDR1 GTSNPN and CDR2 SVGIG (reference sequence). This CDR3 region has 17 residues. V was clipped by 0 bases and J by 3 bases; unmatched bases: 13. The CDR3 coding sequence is TGTGCCTGGAGTGTAGGGGGACAGAGTTTTCGGGACACTGAAGCTTTCTTT. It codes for CAWSVGGQSFRDTEAFF.

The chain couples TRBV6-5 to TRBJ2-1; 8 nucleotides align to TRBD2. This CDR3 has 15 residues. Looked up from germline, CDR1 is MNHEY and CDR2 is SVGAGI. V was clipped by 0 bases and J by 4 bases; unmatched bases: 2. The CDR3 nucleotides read TGTGCCAGCAGTTACTCTAGCGGGGCTTACAATGAGCAGTTCTTC. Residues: CASSYSSGAYNEQFF.

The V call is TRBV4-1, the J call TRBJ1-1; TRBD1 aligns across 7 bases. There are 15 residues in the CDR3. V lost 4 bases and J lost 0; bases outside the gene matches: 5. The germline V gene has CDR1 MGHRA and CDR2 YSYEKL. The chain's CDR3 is CASSPAGTVNTEAFF. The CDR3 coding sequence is TGCGCCAGCAGCCCAGCCGGGACAGTGAACACTGAAGCTTTCTTT.

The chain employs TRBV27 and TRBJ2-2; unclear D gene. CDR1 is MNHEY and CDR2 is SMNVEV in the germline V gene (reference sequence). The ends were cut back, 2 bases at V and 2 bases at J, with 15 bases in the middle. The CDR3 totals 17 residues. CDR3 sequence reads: CASSLSAVLTNTGELFF. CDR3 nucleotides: TGTGCCAGCAGTTTAAGCGCGGTACTCACTAACACCGGGGAGCTGTTTTTT.

The CDR3 spells CASSEDLSGGTEQYF. The CDR3 DNA reads as TGTGCCAGCAGTGAAGACTTGAGTGGGGGAACCGAGCAGTACTTC. The rearrangement links TRBV6-1 to TRBJ2-7, with D perhaps matching TRBD1 or TRBD2 (5 bases each). V lost 1 base and J 6 bases, leaving 16 bases between the germline ends. CDR1 is MNHNS and CDR2 is SASEGT in the germline V gene. The CDR3 extends over 15 amino acids.

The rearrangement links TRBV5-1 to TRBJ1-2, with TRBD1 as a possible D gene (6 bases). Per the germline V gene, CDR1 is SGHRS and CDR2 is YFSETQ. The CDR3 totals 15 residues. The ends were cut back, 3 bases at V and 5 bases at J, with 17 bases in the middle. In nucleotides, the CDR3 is TGCGCCAGCAGCTCGGAAACAGGGAAGTGGTATGGCTACACCTTC. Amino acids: CASSSETGKWYGYTF. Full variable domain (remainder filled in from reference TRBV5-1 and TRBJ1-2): KAGVTQTPRYLIKTRGQQVTLSCSPISGHRSVSWYQQTPGQGLQFLFEYFSETQRNKGNFPGRFSGRQFSNSRSEMNVSTLELGDSALYLCASSSETGKWYGYTFGSGTRLTVV.

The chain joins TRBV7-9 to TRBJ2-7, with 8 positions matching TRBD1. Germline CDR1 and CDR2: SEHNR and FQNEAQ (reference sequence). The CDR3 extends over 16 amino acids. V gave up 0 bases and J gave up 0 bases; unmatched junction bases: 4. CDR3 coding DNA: TGTGCCAGCAGCTTAGCCCGGACAGGGTTCTCCTACGAGCAGTACTTC. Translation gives CASSLARTGFSYEQYF.

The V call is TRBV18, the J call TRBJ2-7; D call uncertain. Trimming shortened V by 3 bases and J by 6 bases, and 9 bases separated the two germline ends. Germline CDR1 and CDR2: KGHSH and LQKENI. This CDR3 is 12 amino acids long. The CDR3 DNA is TGTGCCAGCTCACCTGACACGAGCGAGCAGTACTTC. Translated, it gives CASSPDTSEQYF.

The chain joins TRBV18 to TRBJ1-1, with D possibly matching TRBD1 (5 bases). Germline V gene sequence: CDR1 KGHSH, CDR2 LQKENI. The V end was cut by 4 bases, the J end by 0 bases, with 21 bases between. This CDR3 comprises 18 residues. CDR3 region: CASSLSGTQREMNTEAFF. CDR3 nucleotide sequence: TGTGCCAGCTCACTCTCCGGGACCCAGAGGGAGATGAACACTGAAGCTTTCTTT.

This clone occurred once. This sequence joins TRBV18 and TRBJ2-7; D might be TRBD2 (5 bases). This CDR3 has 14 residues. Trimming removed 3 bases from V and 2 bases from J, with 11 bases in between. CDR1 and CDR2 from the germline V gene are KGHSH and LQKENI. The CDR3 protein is CASSPTRGTYEQYF. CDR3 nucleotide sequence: TGTGCCAGCTCACCCACACGGGGAACCTACGAGCAGTACTTC. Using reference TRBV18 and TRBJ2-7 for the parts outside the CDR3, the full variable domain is NAGVMQNPRHLVRRRGQEARLRCSPMKGHSHVYWYRQLPEEGLKFMVYLQKENIIDESGMPKERFSAEFPKEGPSILRIQQVVRGDSAAYFCASSPTRGTYEQYFGPGTRLTVT.

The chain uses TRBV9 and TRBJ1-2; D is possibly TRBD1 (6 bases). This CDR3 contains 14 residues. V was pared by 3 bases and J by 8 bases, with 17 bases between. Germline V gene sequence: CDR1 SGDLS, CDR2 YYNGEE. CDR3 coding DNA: TGTGCCAGCAGCGAGCGACCGGGGGCAGGGGGCTACACCTTC. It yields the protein CASSERPGAGGYTF. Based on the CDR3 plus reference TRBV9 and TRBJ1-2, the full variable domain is DSGVTQTPKHLITATGQRVTLRCSPRSGDLSVYWYQQSLDQGLQFLIQYYNGEERAKGNILERFSAQQFPDLHSELNLSSLELGDSALYFCASSERPGAGGYTFGSGTRLTVV.

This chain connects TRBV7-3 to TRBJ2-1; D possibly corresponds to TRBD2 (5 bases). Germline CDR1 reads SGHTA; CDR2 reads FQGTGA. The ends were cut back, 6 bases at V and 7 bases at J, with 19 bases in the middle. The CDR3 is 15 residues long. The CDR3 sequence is CASRPTSIGWNEQFF. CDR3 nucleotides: TGTGCCAGCAGGCCTACTAGTATCGGATGGAATGAGCAGTTCTTC.

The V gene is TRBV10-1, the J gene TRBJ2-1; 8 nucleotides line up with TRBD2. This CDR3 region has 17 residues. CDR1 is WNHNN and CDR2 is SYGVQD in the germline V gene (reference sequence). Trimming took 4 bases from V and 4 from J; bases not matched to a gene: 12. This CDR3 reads CASSGGTAGGLYNEQFF. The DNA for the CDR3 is TGCGCCAGCAGTGGGGGAACTGCGGGGGGCCTTTACAATGAGCAGTTCTTC.

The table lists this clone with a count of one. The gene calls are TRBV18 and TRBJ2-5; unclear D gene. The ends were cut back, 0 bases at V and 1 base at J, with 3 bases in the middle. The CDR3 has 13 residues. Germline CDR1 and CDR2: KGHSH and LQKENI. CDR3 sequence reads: CASSPPSQETQYF. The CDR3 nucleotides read TGTGCCAGCTCACCACCATCCCAAGAGACCCAGTACTTC. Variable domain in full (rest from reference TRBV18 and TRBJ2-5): NAGVMQNPRHLVRRRGQEARLRCSPMKGHSHVYWYRQLPEEGLKFMVYLQKENIIDESGMPKERFSAEFPKEGPSILRIQQVVRGDSAAYFCASSPPSQETQYFGPGTRLLVL.

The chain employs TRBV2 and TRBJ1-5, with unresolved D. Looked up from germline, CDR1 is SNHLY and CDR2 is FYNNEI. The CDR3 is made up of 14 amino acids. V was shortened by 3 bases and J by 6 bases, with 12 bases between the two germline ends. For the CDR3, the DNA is TGTGCCAGCAGTGATAGGGTTTTCGGTCAGCCCCAGCATTTT. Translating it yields CASSDRVFGQPQHF.

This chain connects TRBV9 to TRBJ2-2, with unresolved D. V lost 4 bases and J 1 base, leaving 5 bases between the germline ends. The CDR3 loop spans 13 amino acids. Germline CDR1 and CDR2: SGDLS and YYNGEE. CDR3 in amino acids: CASSTRNTGELFF. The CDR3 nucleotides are TGTGCCAGCAGCACACGGAACACCGGGGAGCTGTTTTTT. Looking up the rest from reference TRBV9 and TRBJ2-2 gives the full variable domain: DSGVTQTPKHLITATGQRVTLRCSPRSGDLSVYWYQQSLDQGLQFLIQYYNGEERAKGNILERFSAQQFPDLHSELNLSSLELGDSALYFCASSTRNTGELFFGEGSRLTVL.

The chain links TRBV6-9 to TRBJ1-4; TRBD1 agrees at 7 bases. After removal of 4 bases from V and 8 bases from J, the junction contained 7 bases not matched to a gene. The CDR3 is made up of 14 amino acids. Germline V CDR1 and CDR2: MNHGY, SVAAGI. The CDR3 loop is CASSLTDRAEKLFF. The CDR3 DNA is TGTGCCAGCAGTTTGACAGACAGGGCAGAAAAACTGTTTTTT.

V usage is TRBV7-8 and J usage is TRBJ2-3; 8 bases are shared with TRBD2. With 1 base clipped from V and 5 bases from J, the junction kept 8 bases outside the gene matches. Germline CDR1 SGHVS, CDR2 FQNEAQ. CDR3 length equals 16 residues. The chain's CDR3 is CASSLVVSGVEDTQYF. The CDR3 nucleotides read TGTGCCAGCAGCTTAGTGGTTAGCGGGGTAGAAGATACGCAGTATTTT.

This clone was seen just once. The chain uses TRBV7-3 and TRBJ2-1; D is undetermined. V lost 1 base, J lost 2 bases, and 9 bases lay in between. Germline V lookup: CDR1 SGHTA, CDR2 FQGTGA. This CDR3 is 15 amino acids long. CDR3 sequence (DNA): TGTGCCAGCAGCTTAAGTCTTTCCGCCTACAATGAGCAGTTCTTC. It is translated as CASSLSLSAYNEQFF.

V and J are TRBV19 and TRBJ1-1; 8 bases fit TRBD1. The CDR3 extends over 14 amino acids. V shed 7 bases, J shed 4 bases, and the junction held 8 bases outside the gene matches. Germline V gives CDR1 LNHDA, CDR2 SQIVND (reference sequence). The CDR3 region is CASTPGQGGTEAFF. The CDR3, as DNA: TGTGCCAGTACCCCCGGACAGGGCGGCACTGAAGCTTTCTTT. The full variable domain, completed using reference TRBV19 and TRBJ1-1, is DGGITQSPKYLFRKEGQNVTLSCEQNLNHDAMYWYRQDPGQGLRLIYYSQIVNDFQKGDIAEGYSVSREKKESFPLTVTSAQKNPTAFYLCASTPGQGGTEAFFGQGTRLTVV.

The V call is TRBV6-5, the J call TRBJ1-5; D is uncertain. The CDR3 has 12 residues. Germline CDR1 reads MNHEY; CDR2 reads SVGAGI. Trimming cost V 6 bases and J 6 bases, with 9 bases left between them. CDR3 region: CASRGGSQPQHF. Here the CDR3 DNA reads TGTGCCAGCAGGGGCGGAAGTCAGCCCCAGCATTTT.

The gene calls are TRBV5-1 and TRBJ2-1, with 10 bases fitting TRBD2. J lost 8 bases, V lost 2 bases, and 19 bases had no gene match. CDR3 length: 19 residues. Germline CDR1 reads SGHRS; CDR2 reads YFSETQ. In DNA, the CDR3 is TGCGCCAGCAGCTTAAGACAGGGAGAGCGGGGGGGCCGCTCGGATGAGCAGTTCTTC. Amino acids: CASSLRQGERGGRSDEQFF.

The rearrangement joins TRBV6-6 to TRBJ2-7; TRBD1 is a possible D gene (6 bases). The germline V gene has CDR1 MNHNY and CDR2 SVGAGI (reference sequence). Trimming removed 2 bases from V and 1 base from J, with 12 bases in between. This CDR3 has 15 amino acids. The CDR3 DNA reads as TGTGCCAGCAGTTACACAGGGTCTGCGTCCTACGAGCAGTACTTC. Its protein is CASSYTGSASYEQYF.